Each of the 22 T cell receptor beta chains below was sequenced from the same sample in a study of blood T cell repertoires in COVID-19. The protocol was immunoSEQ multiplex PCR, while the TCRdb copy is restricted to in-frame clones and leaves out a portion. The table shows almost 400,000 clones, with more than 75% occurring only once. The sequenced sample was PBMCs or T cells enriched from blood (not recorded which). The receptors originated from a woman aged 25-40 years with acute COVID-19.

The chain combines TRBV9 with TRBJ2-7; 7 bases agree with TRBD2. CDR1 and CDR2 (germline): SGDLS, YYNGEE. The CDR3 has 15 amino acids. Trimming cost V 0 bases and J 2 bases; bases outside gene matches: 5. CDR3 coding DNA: TGTGCCAGCAGCGTAGGGCCCAGCGGGGCCTACGAGCAGTACTTC. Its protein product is CASSVGPSGAYEQYF.

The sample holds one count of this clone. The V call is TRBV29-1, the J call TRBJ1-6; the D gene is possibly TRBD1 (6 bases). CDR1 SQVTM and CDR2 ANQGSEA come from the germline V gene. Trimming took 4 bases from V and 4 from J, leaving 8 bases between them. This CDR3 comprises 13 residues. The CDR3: CSVGQVYNSPLHF. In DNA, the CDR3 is TGCAGCGTTGGACAGGTTTATAATTCACCCCTCCACTTT. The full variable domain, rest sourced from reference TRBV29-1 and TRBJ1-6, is SAVISQKPSRDICQRGTSLTIQCQVDSQVTMMFWYRQQPGQSLTLIATANQGSEATYESGFVIDKFPISRPNLTFSTLTVSNMSPEDSSIYLCSVGQVYNSPLHFGNGTRLTVT.

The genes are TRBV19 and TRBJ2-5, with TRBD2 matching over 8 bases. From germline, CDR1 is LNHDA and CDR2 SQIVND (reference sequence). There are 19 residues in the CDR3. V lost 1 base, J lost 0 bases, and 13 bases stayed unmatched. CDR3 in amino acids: CASSIGPSGGLRYQETQYF. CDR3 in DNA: TGTGCCAGTAGTATAGGCCCCAGCGGGGGCCTACGGTACCAAGAGACCCAGTACTTC. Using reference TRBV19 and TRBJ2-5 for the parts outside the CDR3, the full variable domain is DGGITQSPKYLFRKEGQNVTLSCEQNLNHDAMYWYRQDPGQGLRLIYYSQIVNDFQKGDIAEGYSVSREKKESFPLTVTSAQKNPTAFYLCASSIGPSGGLRYQETQYFGPGTRLLVL.

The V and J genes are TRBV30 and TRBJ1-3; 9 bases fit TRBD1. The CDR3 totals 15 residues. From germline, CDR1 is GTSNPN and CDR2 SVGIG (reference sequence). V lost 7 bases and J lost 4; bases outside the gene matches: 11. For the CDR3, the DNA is TGTGCCTCAAAAACCGGGACAGGGATCGGAAACACCATATATTTT. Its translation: CASKTGTGIGNTIYF.

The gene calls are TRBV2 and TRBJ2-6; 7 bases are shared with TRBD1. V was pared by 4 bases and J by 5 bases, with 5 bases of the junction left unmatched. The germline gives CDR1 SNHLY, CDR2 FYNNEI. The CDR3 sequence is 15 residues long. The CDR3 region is CASSGQGLRANVLTF. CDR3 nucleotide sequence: TGTGCCAGCAGTGGACAGGGTTTACGGGCCAACGTCCTGACTTTC.

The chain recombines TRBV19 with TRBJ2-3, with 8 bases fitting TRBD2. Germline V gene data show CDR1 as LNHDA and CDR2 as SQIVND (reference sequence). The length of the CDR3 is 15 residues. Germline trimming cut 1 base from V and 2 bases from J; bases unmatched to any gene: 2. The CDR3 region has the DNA TGTGCCAGTAGTATAGGGCGGGGGGCCACAGATACGCAGTATTTT. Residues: CASSIGRGATDTQYF.

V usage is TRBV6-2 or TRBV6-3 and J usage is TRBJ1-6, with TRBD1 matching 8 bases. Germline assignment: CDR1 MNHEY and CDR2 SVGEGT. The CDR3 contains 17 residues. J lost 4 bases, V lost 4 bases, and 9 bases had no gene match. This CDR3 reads CASSFSAGGSYNSPLHF. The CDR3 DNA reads TGTGCCAGCAGTTTCTCAGCAGGGGGCTCGTATAATTCACCCCTCCACTTT.

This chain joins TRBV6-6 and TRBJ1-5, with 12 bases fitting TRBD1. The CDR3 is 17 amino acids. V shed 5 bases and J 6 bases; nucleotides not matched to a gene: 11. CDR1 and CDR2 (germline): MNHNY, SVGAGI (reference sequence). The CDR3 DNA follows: TGTGCCAGCAGTCCCCGGGACAGGGGGCATGGCGGTCAGCCCCAGCATTTT. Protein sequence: CASSPRDRGHGGQPQHF.

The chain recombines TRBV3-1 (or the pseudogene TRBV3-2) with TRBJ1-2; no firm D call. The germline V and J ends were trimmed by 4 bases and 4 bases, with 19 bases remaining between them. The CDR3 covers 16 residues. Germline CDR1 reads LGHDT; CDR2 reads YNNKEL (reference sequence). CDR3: CASSLSGSLASYGYTF. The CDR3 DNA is TGTGCCAGCAGCCTTTCGGGGTCACTAGCGAGCTATGGCTACACCTTC.

CDR3 in DNA: TGTGCCAGCAAGTGGGGGGGGTCTTCTGAGACCCAGTACTTC. Translating it yields CASKWGGSSETQYF. The rearrangement links TRBV7-2 to TRBJ2-5; 7 nucleotides match TRBD2. V lost 7 bases and J lost 5; bases outside the gene matches: 10. The CDR3 has 14 residues. The germline CDR1 and CDR2 sequences are SGHTA and FQGNSA.

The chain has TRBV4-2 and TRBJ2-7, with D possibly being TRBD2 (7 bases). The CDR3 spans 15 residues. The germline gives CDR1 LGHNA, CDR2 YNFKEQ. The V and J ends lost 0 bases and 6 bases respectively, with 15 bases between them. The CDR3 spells CASSQELAGEGEQYF. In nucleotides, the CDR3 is TGTGCCAGCAGCCAAGAGTTGGCAGGGGAGGGCGAGCAGTACTTC.

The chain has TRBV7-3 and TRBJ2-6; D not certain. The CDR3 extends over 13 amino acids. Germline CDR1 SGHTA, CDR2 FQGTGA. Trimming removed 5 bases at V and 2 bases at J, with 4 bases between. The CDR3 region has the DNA TGTGCCAGCAGCCCTCCTGGGGCCAACGTCCTGACTTTC. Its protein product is CASSPPGANVLTF. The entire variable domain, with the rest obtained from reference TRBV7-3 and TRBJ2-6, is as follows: GAGVSQTPSNKVTEKGKYVELRCDPISGHTALYWYRQSLGQGPEFLIYFQGTGAADDSGLPNDRFFAVRPEGSVSTLKIQRTERGDSAVYLCASSPPGANVLTFGAGSRLTVL.

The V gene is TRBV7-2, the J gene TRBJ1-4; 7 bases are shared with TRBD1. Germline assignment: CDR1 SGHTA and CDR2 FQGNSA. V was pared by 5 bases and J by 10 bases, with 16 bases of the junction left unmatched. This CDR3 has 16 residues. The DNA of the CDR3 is TGTGCCAGCAGCCTTGCTGGAGGGGGCGAGAAGGGAAAACTGTTTTTT. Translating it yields CASSLAGGGEKGKLFF.

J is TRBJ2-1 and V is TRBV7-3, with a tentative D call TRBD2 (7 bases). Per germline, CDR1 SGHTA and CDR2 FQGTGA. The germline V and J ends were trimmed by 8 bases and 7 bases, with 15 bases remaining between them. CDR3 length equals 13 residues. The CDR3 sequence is CASGGAFENEQFF. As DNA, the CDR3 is TGTGCCAGCGGGGGGGCCTTTGAAAATGAGCAGTTCTTC.

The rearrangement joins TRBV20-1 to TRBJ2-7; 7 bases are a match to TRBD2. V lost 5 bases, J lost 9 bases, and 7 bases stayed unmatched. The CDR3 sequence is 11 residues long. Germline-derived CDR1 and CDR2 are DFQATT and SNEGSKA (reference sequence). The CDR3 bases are TGCAGTGCTTGGGACCGCGGGAGGCAGTACTTC. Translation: CSAWDRGRQYF.

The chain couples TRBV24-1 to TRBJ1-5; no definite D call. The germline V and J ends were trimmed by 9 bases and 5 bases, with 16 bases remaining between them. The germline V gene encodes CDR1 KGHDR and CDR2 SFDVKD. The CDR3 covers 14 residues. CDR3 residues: CATGPGGTDQPQHF. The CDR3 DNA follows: TGTGCCACCGGTCCAGGTGGAACGGATCAGCCCCAGCATTTT.

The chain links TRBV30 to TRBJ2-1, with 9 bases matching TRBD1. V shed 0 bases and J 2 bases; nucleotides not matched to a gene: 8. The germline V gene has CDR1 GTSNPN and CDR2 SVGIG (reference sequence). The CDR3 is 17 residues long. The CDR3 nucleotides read TGTGCCTGGAGTGTATCCGGGACAGGGTCCCCCTACAATGAGCAGTTCTTC. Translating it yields CAWSVSGTGSPYNEQFF.

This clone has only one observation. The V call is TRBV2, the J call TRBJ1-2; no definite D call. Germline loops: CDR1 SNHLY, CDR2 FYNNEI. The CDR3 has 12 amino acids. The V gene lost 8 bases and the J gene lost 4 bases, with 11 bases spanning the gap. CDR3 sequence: CASGESSYGYTF. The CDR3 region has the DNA TGTGCCAGCGGGGAGAGCAGCTATGGCTACACCTTC.

The CDR3 region has the DNA TGTGCCAGCAGTTGGAGAGGGACCGGGGAGCTGTTTTTT. This translates into CASSWRGTGELFF. The genes are TRBV6-5 and TRBJ2-2, with a tentative D call TRBD2 (5 bases). Germline CDR1 MNHEY, CDR2 SVGAGI. This CDR3 region has 13 residues. The V gene lost 4 bases and the J gene lost 5 bases, with 8 bases spanning the gap.

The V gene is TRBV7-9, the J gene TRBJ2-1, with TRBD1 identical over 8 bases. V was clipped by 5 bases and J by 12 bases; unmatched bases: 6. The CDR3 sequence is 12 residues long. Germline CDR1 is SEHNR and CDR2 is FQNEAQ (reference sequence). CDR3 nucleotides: TGTGCCAGCAGCATCAGGGGGCTAGGGCAGTTCTTC. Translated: CASSIRGLGQFF.

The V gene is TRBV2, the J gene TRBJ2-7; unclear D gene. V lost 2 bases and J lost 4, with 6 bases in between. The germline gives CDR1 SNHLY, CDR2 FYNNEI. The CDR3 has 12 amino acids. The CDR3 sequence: CASSEISYEQYF. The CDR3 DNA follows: TGTGCCAGCAGTGAAATCTCTTACGAGCAGTACTTC.

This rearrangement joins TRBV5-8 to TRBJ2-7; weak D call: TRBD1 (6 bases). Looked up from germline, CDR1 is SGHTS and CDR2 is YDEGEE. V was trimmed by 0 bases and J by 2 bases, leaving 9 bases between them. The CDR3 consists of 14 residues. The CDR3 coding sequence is TGTGCCAGCAGCTTGGACAGGGTTGCCTACGAGCAGTACTTC. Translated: CASSLDRVAYEQYF.